The clone carrying this T cell receptor beta chain has only a few counts. Its antigen remains unknown. It was uncontrolled infection, other autoimmune disease, pregnancy or lactation that excluded patients. Used for diagnoses were clinical symptoms, serum thyroxine and TRAb, thyroid ultrasound and orbital computed tomography. CDR3 length: 16 residues. Germline trimming cut 5 bases from V and 7 bases from J; bases unmatched to any gene: 10. CDR1 SGHNT and CDR2 YENEEA come from the germline V gene. This entry is derived from a study of T cells in Graves' hyperthyroidism and ophthalmopathy. RNA transcripts provided the source from which TCR beta CDR3 regions were amplified. TCR CDR3 underwent first-round RT-PCR with the HTBI primer set. TCRdb ran MiXCR on the multiplex PCR reads and lists one entry per CDR3 protein. The sample records around 600,000 distinct CDR3 sequences, roughly 14% being singletons.

Study results and limitations: Appearing also in blood were most of the thyroid clonotypes expanded above 0.001. Model output signaled ophthalmopathy a median about seven months ahead of onset.

This TCR was recovered from a woman aged 45-65 years with Graves' ophthalmopathy. V gene TRBV11-3 combines with J gene TRBJ1-4; 10 bases line up with TRBD1. Sequencing input: blood. As DNA, the CDR3 is TGTGCCAGCAGCCCGCCCCGGGACAGGGGCGGTGAAAAACTGTTTTTT. This sequence encodes CASSPPRDRGGEKLFF.